This TCR beta chain was identified during a study of T cell repertoires in cytomegalovirus infection. TCRdb re-derived calls from the reads in MiXCR, one entry per CDR3 protein. The table lists some 680,000 distinct CDR3 sequences, roughly 36% of them singletons. CDR1 and CDR2 from the germline V gene are MNHNS and SASEGT. Trimming took 3 bases from V and 5 from J, leaving 9 bases between them. This CDR3 comprises 13 residues. The clonotype was recovered from a human donor in good health (CMV status not recorded). Some clones in this sample may be carry-over from other donors' samples. The chain links TRBV6-1 to TRBJ2-3; D is ambiguous. Sample: PBMCs. CDR3 nucleotides: TGTGCCAGCAGTGACGGGTTGCGAGATACGCAGTATTTT. Its translation: CASSDGLRDTQYF.